This TCR beta chain emerged from a study of shared clonotypes between healthy human individuals. The table lists this clone with a count of one. The antigen remains undetermined. Germline loops: CDR1 MNHEY, CDR2 SVGAGI. Trimming removed 0 bases at V and 7 bases at J, with 15 bases between. The CDR3 sequence is 15 residues long. The naive CD8 subset, CD45RO-negative cells positively selected for CCR7, excluded terminally differentiated effector memory CD45RA+ cells. Sequencing used immunoSEQ multiplex PCR; TCRdb keeps in-frame clones, though not all of them. Among about 2 million clones listed, about 95% were seen once. Study-level points and caveats: Read depth was anticipated to influence clonotype sharing among donors. Memory subsets generally showed lower estimated richness than naive subsets.

The chain uses TRBV6-5 and TRBJ1-1; possibly TRBD1 for D (6 bases). The receptor was isolated from a man younger than 30 in good health. The sample taken for sequencing was naive CD8+ T cells sorted from blood. The CDR3 protein is CASSYSWGARGEAFF. DNA for the CDR3: TGTGCCAGCAGTTACTCGTGGGGGGCGAGAGGTGAAGCTTTCTTT.